What follows is one T cell receptor beta chain and its context. J gave up 7 bases and V 4 bases, and 13 bases lay outside the gene matches. In germline, CDR1 is ENHRY, CDR2 SYGVKD. The CDR3 runs to 17 residues. This record comes from a study of control samples from healthy donors and cancer patients. Assay: immunoSEQ multiplex PCR; the TCRdb copy retains only in-frame clones and omits some. The sample carries fewer than 85,000 clones, around nine tenths recorded once. This receptor was taken from a man aged 50 to 60 in good health. This chain joins TRBV10-3 and TRBJ2-1, with 10 bases lining up with TRBD2. What was sequenced was blood. The CDR3 here is CAISVRLAGGVVNEQFF. In nucleotides, the CDR3 is TGTGCCATCAGTGTCCGACTAGCGGGCGGGGTGGTTAATGAGCAGTTCTTC.